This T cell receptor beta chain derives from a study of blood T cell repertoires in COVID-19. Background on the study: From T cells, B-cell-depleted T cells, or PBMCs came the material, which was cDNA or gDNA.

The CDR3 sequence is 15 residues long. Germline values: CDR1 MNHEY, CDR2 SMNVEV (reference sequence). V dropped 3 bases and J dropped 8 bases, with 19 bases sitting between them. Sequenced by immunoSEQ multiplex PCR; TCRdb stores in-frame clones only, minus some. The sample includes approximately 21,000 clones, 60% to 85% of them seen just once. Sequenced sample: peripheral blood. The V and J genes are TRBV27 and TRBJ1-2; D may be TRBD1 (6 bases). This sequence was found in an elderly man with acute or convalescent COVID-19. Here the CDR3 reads CASSLAGANSVGYTF. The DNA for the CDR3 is TGTGCCAGCAGTTTGGCAGGGGCGAATTCTGTGGGCTACACCTTC.